This T cell receptor (beta chain) comes out of a study of Ad26.COV2.S vaccination and SARS-CoV-2 variants. About the research overall: It was the COV1001 Ad26.COV2.S trial arm that included the donor. Participants got Ad26.COV2.S intramuscularly, once or twice 56 days apart.

Study outcomes and limitations: Breadth of non-spike TCRs did not differ between vaccinees and placebo recipients.

Using immunoSEQ multiplex PCR, the repertoire was profiled, and TCRdb retains in-frame clones only, with some absent. This table holds around 310,000 clones, approximately 87% found once. Comments on this clone: Its specificity is not known.

The treatment was: 15 to 20 received Ad26.COV2.S at low or high dose, single or two shots; 5 received placebo; per-sample allocation not given. The study sampled participants on day 63 after the first vaccine or placebo injection. SARS-CoV-2 spike from the Wuhan strain was encoded by the vaccine, an Ad26 vector. The CDR3 is made up of 12 amino acids. Germline V CDR1 and CDR2: MNHNY, SVGAGI (reference sequence). Trimming left V 6 bases short and J 5 bases short, with 8 bases between. The sequenced sample was peripheral blood, obtained in a trial of Ad26.COV2.S vaccine versus placebo. The chain is built from TRBV6-6 and TRBJ1-5; perhaps TRBD1 as D (5 bases). This clonotype was obtained from a person aged 18-60 years who received the Ad26.COV2.S COVID-19 vaccine or a placebo. The CDR3 sequence is CASRPGDQPQHF. CDR3 DNA sequence: TGTGCCAGCAGGCCGGGGGATCAGCCCCAGCATTTT.